The entry that follows covers one TCR beta chain sequence. The antigen remains unidentified. The data belong to a study of OX40 agonist ivuxolimab in advanced cancers. The overall study: An agonistic anti-OX40 (CD134) antibody, ivuxolimab, was used to treat the patients. Each patient was given ivuxolimab into a vein every 2 weeks, at 0.01 to 10 mg/kg. Study conclusions and caveats: Average numbers of expanded clones were greater in CD8+ T cells than in CD4+. Clonal expansion was seen in CD4+ and CD8+ blood T cells by week 6 at 0.1 to 3.0 mg/kg.

Clones were read by immunoSEQ multiplex PCR, and TCRdb kept only the in-frame ones, dropping some. The sample has roughly 130,000 clones, 93% seen once; the top ten hold about 0.15%. Per germline, CDR1 SGHTA and CDR2 FQGNSA. The CDR3 runs to 12 residues. V was shortened by 1 base and J by 4 bases, with 3 bases between the two germline ends. The input for sequencing was CD4+ or CD8+ T cells sorted from blood, taken in a trial of the OX40 agonist ivuxolimab. The chain recombines TRBV7-2 with TRBJ2-3, with unresolved D. The sequence was collected from an adult with an advanced solid tumor such as melanoma, head and neck, liver or kidney cancer. CDR3: CASSLVSDTQYF. The DNA for the CDR3 is TGTGCCAGCAGCTTAGTGTCAGATACGCAGTATTTT.